This T cell receptor (beta chain) was sequenced during a study of cytomegalovirus exposure and HLA in healthy donors. The V gene end was trimmed by 7 bases and the J gene end by 4 bases; junction bases not matched to a gene: 9. The CDR3 is made up of 15 amino acids. Germline V lookup: CDR1 MNHEY, CDR2 SMNVEV (reference sequence). Overall study findings and caveats: Confirmation in vitro established that a few CMV-associated chains were specific for CMV antigens. Later, an analysis found that TCR clusters from the first cohort tended to co-occur in the roughly 110 validation repertoires. The dataset shows that most TCR sequences were rare, while some public TCRs occurred in many donors.

The repertoire was sequenced with immunoSEQ multiplex PCR; TCRdb's copy has only in-frame clones and lacks some. This table has 150,000 to 200,000 clones, 84% appearing once. Turning to this clone: Its cognate antigen is unknown.

This receptor was taken from a man aged 18 to 30 in good health and CMV-seropositive. The chain joins TRBV27 to TRBJ2-3, with TRBD1 matching over 9 bases. The sample consisted of PBMCs. The CDR3 loop is CASMGGQGYPDTQYF. Here the CDR3 DNA reads TGTGCCAGCATGGGGGGACAGGGTTATCCAGATACGCAGTATTTT.